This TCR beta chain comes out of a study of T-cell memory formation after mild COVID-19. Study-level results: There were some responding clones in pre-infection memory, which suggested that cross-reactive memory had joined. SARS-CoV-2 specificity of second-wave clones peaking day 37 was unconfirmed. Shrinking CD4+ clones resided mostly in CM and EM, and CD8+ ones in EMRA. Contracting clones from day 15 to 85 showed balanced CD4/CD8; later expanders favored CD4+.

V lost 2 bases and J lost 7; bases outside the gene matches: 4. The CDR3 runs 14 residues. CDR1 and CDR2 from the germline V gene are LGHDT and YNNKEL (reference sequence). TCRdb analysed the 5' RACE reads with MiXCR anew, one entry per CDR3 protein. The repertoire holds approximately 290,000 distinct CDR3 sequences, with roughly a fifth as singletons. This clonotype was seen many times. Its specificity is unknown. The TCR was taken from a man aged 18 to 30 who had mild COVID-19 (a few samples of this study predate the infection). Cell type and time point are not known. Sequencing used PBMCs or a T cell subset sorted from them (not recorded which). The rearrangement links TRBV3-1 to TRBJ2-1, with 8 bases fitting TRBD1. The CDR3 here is CASSQTGGWNEQFF. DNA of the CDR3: TGTGCCAGCAGCCAAACAGGGGGATGGAATGAGCAGTTCTTC.